This passage covers 21 T cell receptor beta chains from one sample sequenced in a study of T cell responses to AZD1222 COVID-19 vaccine listed by TCRdb under 2021. The library was generated by the immunoSEQ multiplex PCR assay. This is the immuneACCESS table as TCRdb keeps it, with only in-frame sequences that have V and J called. A part of the clones is gone; compared with another copy, unresolved V genes explain less than half, and the rest is unexplained. This sample is represented by some 160,000 clones; approximately 93% of them were singletons. About 1% of the sample comes from the top ten. Reading the label with the study, this specimen's time point is: baseline before first vaccination. This specimen consisted of peripheral blood, obtained on day 0 of AZD1222 vaccination. These receptors all come from an adult in good health.

This clone was detected only once. The chain links TRBV19 to TRBJ1-6, with D hard to call. This CDR3 has 18 residues. Germline loops: CDR1 LNHDA, CDR2 SQIVND (reference sequence). The V gene lost 1 base and the J gene lost 3 bases, with 16 bases spanning the gap. CDR3 nucleotides: TGTGCCAGTAGTATAGGAGGAGGGTCGGATGGCTATAATTCACCCCTCCACTTT. Its translation is CASSIGGGSDGYNSPLHF. The complete variable domain, with remaining parts taken from reference TRBV19 and TRBJ1-6, reads DGGITQSPKYLFRKEGQNVTLSCEQNLNHDAMYWYRQDPGQGLRLIYYSQIVNDFQKGDIAEGYSVSREKKESFPLTVTSAQKNPTAFYLCASSIGGGSDGYNSPLHFGNGTRLTVT.

The chain recombines TRBV18 with TRBJ1-1; TRBD1 is a possible D gene (6 bases). The V end was cut by 6 bases, the J end by 1 base, with 15 bases between. Germline-derived CDR1 and CDR2 are KGHSH and LQKENI. The CDR3 spans 15 residues. CDR3 in amino acids: CASSQVGGSNTEAFF. In nucleotides, the CDR3 is TGTGCCAGCTCGCAGGTGGGGGGCTCGAACACTGAAGCTTTCTTT.

The chain joins TRBV7-8 to TRBJ2-3; perhaps TRBD2 as D (5 bases). The CDR3 is made up of 19 amino acids. Trimming pared 1 base from V and 0 bases from J, leaving 20 bases between. The V gene's germline CDR1 is SGHVS and CDR2 FQNEAQ. CDR3 bases: TGTGCCAGCAGCTTAGGGAACGGGATTCGGGAAACTAGCACAGATACGCAGTATTTT. Translating gives CASSLGNGIRETSTDTQYF.

This chain connects TRBV5-1 to TRBJ2-5; D might be TRBD1 (5 bases). The CDR3 length is 13 residues. In germline, CDR1 is SGHRS, CDR2 YFSETQ. Trimming removed 0 bases from V and 5 bases from J, with 8 bases in between. CDR3 DNA: TGCGCCAGCAGCTTGGGGGCAGGGGAGACCCAGTACTTC. It specifies CASSLGAGETQYF.

This clone appeared a few times. This chain connects TRBV3-1 (or the pseudogene TRBV3-2) to TRBJ1-5, with D unresolved. Germline assignment: CDR1 LGHDT and CDR2 YNNKEL (reference sequence). V was trimmed by 3 bases and J by 5 bases, leaving 5 bases between them. This CDR3 contains 12 residues. The CDR3 DNA is TGTGCCAGCAGCCAGAGCGATCAGCCCCAGCATTTT. Translating it yields CASSQSDQPQHF.

This sequence joins TRBV7-8 and TRBJ1-3; tentative D call: TRBD1 (5 bases). Germline V lookup: CDR1 SGHVS, CDR2 FQNEAQ. The V end lost 5 bases, the J end lost 4 bases, and 18 bases lay between the germline ends. The CDR3 covers 16 residues. The CDR3 is CASSLSRSGTGNTIYF. CDR3 DNA: TGTGCCAGCAGCCTCAGTAGGTCAGGGACGGGAAACACCATATATTTT.

The chain uses TRBV29-1 and TRBJ2-5; 8 positions agree with TRBD2. The CDR3 runs 14 residues. Germline CDR1 reads SQVTM; CDR2 reads ANQGSEA. V dropped 6 bases and J dropped 0; count of bases not matched to a gene: 6. DNA of the CDR3: TGCAGCGTCCCCGCGGGAGGAGACCAAGAGACCCAGTACTTC. Protein product: CSVPAGGDQETQYF.

This chain uses TRBV5-4 with TRBJ1-4; perhaps TRBD1 as D (6 bases). The V end was cut by 2 bases, the J end by 0 bases, with 8 bases between. The CDR3 consists of 15 residues. Looked up from germline, CDR1 is SGHNT and CDR2 is YYREEE (reference sequence). CDR3 nucleotides: TGTGCCAGCAGCTTAGGGGGTGCAACTAATGAAAAACTGTTTTTT. As protein: CASSLGGATNEKLFF.

The chain joins TRBV30 to TRBJ2-5; no clear D gene. Germline loops: CDR1 GTSNPN, CDR2 SVGIG (reference sequence). This CDR3 is built from 12 residues. V dropped 0 bases and J dropped 3 bases, with 5 bases sitting between them. The CDR3 nucleotides are TGTGCCTGGAGTGTAAACAAAGAGACCCAGTACTTC. Translated: CAWSVNKETQYF.

The rearrangement joins TRBV27 to TRBJ2-2; no clear D. Trimming shortened V by 2 bases and J by 4 bases, and 5 bases separated the two germline ends. From germline, CDR1 is MNHEY and CDR2 SMNVEV (reference sequence). The CDR3 runs to 13 residues. The CDR3 loop reads CASSLVVTGELFF. The CDR3 DNA is TGTGCCAGCAGTTTAGTAGTCACCGGGGAGCTGTTTTTT.

This clone has only one observation. This chain links TRBV7-6 with TRBJ2-6; D tentatively reads TRBD1 or TRBD2 (5 bases each). Trimming took off 2 bases at V and 0 bases at J, with 14 bases between the two ends. Germline CDR1 is SGHVS and CDR2 is FNYEAQ. The CDR3 loop spans 18 amino acids. The CDR3 DNA sequence: TGTGCCAGCAGCTTATTACCGGGACGTAGCTCTGGGGCCAACGTCCTGACTTTC. This gives the protein CASSLLPGRSSGANVLTF.

On this clone: Other nucleotide sequences in the sample specify the same CDR3. The chain uses TRBV6-5 and TRBJ1-5, with D unclear. Germline V lookup: CDR1 MNHEY, CDR2 SVGAGI. V was clipped by 0 bases and J by 5 bases, with 8 bases between them. This CDR3 spans 14 amino acids. CDR3 residues: CASSYSAGDQPQHF. The CDR3 nucleotides read TGTGCCAGCAGTTACTCAGCCGGAGATCAGCCCCAGCATTTT.

The chain recombines TRBV30 with TRBJ2-6; D is perhaps TRBD1 or TRBD2 (6 bases each). Germline loops: CDR1 GTSNPN, CDR2 SVGIG (reference sequence). V gave up 0 bases and J gave up 1 base, with 13 bases separating them. The CDR3 consists of 17 residues. The CDR3 protein is CAWSVTGANSGANVLTF. CDR3 bases: TGTGCCTGGAGTGTTACGGGGGCAAATTCTGGGGCCAACGTCCTGACTTTC.

V is TRBV7-8 and J is TRBJ1-6; D possibly corresponds to TRBD1 (6 bases). V was pared by 1 base and J by 9 bases, with 10 bases between. The CDR3 length is 14 residues. The germline CDR1 and CDR2 sequences are SGHVS and FQNEAQ. The CDR3 DNA is TGTGCCAGCAGCTTAGTAAACAGGGTTTCACCCCTCCACTTT. It is translated as CASSLVNRVSPLHF.

The chain links TRBV4-1 to TRBJ2-5; perhaps TRBD1 as D (5 bases). Per germline, CDR1 MGHRA and CDR2 YSYEKL. The CDR3 consists of 15 residues. V was shortened by 1 base and J by 1 base, with 10 bases between the two germline ends. The CDR3 DNA reads as TGCGCCAGCAGCCAAGTTCTGGGGCTCCAAGAGACCCAGTACTTC. This encodes CASSQVLGLQETQYF.

The V call is TRBV7-9, the J call TRBJ2-7; TRBD1 matches at 9 bases. This CDR3 has 14 amino acids. The V gene's germline CDR1 is SEHNR and CDR2 FQNEAQ (reference sequence). The V gene end was trimmed by 5 bases and the J gene end by 4 bases; junction bases not matched to a gene: 6. The CDR3: CASSTDRGSYEQYF. CDR3 bases: TGTGCCAGCAGCACGGACAGGGGATCTTACGAGCAGTACTTC.

This chain uses TRBV6-5 with TRBJ1-1; D is perhaps TRBD1 (6 bases). CDR1 and CDR2 from the germline V gene are MNHEY and SVGAGI. The V gene lost 5 bases and the J gene lost 1 base, with 8 bases spanning the gap. CDR3 length: 13 residues. The CDR3 region is CASSPQGNTEAFF. As DNA, the CDR3 is TGTGCCAGCAGTCCACAGGGGAACACTGAAGCTTTCTTT.

J is TRBJ1-1 and V is TRBV5-1; D is uncertain. The V gene lost 0 bases and the J gene lost 9 bases, with 12 bases spanning the gap. Germline V gene sequence: CDR1 SGHRS, CDR2 YFSETQ. This CDR3 is built from 13 residues. The CDR3 coding sequence is TGCGCCAGCAGCTTGGCCGGGCAGCGCCAAGCTTTCTTT. This codes for CASSLAGQRQAFF.

As DNA, the CDR3 is TGTGCCATTTCCGGGACAGGGGGAACCGAGCAGTACTTC. It codes for CAISGTGGTEQYF. The chain joins TRBV10-3 to TRBJ2-7; 11 nucleotides line up with TRBD1. The germline V gene encodes CDR1 ENHRY and CDR2 SYGVKD. This CDR3 is 13 amino acids long. With V trimmed by 9 bases and J by 6 bases, 7 bases remained unmatched.

The J gene is TRBJ2-3, the V gene TRBV7-9; 9 bases are a match to TRBD2. J was trimmed by 5 bases and V by 2 bases; bases with no gene match: 8. Per the germline V gene, CDR1 is SEHNR and CDR2 is FQNEAQ (reference sequence). The CDR3 length is 16 residues. CDR3 coding DNA: TGTGCCAGCAGCTTATACGGCGGGGGGGACGGAGATACGCAGTATTTT. Translation gives CASSLYGGGDGDTQYF. The whole variable domain, filled in from reference TRBV7-9 and TRBJ2-3, reads DTGVSQNPRHKITKRGQNVTFRCDPISEHNRLYWYRQTLGQGPEFLTYFQNEAQLEKSRLLSDRFSAERPKGSFSTLEIQRTEQGDSAMYLCASSLYGGGDGDTQYFGPGTRLTVL.

The CDR3 loop reads CASSLTGLGNSPLHF. In nucleotides, the CDR3 is TGTGCCAGCAGTCTAACAGGGCTGGGAAATTCACCCCTCCACTTT. J is TRBJ1-6 and V is TRBV11-2; D might be TRBD1 (6 bases). The CDR3 loop spans 15 amino acids. The V gene lost 6 bases and the J gene lost 7 bases, with 16 bases spanning the gap. Germline values: CDR1 SGHAT, CDR2 FQNNGV.